This T cell receptor (beta chain) came from a study of T cell repertoires in cytomegalovirus infection. TCRdb reprocessed the reads with MiXCR, giving one entry per CDR3 protein. The table lists approximately 990,000 distinct CDR3 sequences, about a third of them singletons. This clonotype was observed a handful of times. The antigen remains unidentified. The CDR3 consists of 14 residues. Germline-derived CDR1 and CDR2 are SEHNR and FQNEAQ (reference sequence). Trimming took off 5 bases at V and 7 bases at J, with 17 bases between the two ends. The chain links TRBV7-9 to TRBJ1-2; D possibly corresponds to TRBD1 (6 bases). This clonotype originated in a human donor in good health (CMV status not recorded). Some clones in this sample may be carry-over from other donors' samples. The source was cultured CD8+ T cells from PBMCs, collected from culture after CMV antigen stimulation. The CDR3 is CASSQSRGASGYTF. The CDR3 DNA reads as TGTGCCAGCAGCCAAAGTCGGGGGGCCTCTGGCTACACCTTC.